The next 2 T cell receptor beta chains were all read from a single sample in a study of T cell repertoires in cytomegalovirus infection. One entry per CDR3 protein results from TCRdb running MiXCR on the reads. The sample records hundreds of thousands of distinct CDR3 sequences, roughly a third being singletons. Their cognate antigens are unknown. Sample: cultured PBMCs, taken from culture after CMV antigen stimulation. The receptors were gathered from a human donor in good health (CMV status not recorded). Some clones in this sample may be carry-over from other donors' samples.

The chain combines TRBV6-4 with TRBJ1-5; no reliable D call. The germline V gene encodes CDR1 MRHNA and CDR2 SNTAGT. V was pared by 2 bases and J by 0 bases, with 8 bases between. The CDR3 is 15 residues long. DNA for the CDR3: TGTGCCAGCAGTGACAGGGCTTATAGCAATCAGCCCCAGCATTTT. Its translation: CASSDRAYSNQPQHF.

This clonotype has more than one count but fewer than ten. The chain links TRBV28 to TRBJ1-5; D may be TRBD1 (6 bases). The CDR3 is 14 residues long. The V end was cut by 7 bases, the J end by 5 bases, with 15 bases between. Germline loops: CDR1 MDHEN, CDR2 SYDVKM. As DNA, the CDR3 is TGTGCCAGCATTACAGCACAGGGTGATCAGCCCCAGCATTTT. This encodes CASITAQGDQPQHF.